This T cell receptor beta chain stems from a study of blood T cells in healthy people across ages. General study findings and limits: Age showed a roughly linear inverse relationship with TCR beta diversity per million T cells.

To note about this clonotype: What it recognizes is unknown.

The second PCR ran 7 to 11 cycles with a sample-barcoded 5' primer and J-beta primers. One entry per CDR3 protein, called by TCRdb with MiXCR from the 5' RACE reads. This sample yields 1.2 million to 1.5 million distinct CDR3 sequences, of which roughly 59% are seen a single time; 6.5% to 8% belongs to the top ten. Per-sample yields of isolated PBMCs were at least 6 million. The V gene lost 5 bases and the J gene lost 2 bases, with 13 bases spanning the gap. Germline CDR1 is MNHNY and CDR2 is SVGAGI (reference sequence). This CDR3 spans 15 amino acids. The receptor was isolated from a man aged 18 to 35 in good health. The chain combines TRBV6-6 with TRBJ1-5; no reliable D call. Sequencing input: blood. The CDR3 protein is CASSPSRTGNQPQHF. CDR3 nucleotides: TGTGCCAGCAGTCCGTCCCGGACCGGCAATCAGCCCCAGCATTTT.